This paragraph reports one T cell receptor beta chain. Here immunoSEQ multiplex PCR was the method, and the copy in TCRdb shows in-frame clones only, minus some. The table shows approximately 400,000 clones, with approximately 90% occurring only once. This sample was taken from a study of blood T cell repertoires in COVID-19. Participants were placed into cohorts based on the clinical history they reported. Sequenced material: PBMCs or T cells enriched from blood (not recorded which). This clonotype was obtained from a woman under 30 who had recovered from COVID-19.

CDR3 amino acids: CASNRDRGGPYEQYF. CDR3 in DNA: TGCGCCAGCAACCGGGACAGGGGCGGCCCCTACGAGCAGTACTTC. This sequence joins TRBV10-2 and TRBJ2-7, with 10 nucleotides matching TRBD1. V lost 7 bases to trimming and J lost 2 bases; unmatched junction nucleotides: 8. This CDR3 region has 15 residues. The V gene's germline CDR1 is WSHSY and CDR2 SAAADI.